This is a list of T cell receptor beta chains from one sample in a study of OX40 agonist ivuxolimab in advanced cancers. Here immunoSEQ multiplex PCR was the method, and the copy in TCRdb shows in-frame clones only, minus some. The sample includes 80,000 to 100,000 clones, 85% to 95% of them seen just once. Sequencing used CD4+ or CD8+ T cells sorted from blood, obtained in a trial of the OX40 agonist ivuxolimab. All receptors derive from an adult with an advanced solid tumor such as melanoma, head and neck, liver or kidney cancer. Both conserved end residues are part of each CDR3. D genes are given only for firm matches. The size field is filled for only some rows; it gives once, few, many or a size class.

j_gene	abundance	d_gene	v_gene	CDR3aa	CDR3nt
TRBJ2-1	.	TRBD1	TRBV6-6	CASSWTGAEQFF	TGTGCCAGCAGCTGGACAGGGGCTGAGCAGTTCTTC
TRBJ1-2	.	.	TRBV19	CASSITRLSNYGYTF	TGTGCCAGTAGTATAACGCGCCTTTCGAACTATGGCTACACCTTC
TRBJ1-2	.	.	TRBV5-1	CASSPLGGRGESGYTF	TGCGCCAGCAGCCCTTTAGGAGGAAGAGGAGAATCGGGCTACACCTTC
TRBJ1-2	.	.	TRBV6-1	CASSEGDSLIWGYTF	TGTGCCAGCAGTGAAGGAGACAGTCTAATATGGGGCTACACCTTC
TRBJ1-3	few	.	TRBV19	CASSMGIRNTIYF	TGTGCCAGTAGTATGGGAATACGAAACACCATATATTTT
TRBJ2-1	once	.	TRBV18	CASGLGSYNEQFF	TGTGCCAGCGGGCTGGGCTCCTACAATGAGCAGTTCTTC
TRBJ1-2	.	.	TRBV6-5	CASSYLHRGLGYTF	TGTGCCAGCAGTTACTTGCATAGGGGTTTGGGCTACACCTTC
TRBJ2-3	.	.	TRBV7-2	CASSLASDTQYF	TGTGCCAGCAGCTTAGCTTCAGATACGCAGTATTTT
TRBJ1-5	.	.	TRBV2	CASSLTHQPQHF	TGTGCCAGCAGCTTAACACATCAGCCCCAGCATTTT
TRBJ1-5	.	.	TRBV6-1	CASSEMEGRQNQPQHF	TGTGCCAGCAGTGAAATGGAGGGACGGCAAAATCAGCCCCAGCATTTT
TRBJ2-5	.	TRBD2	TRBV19	CASSLSGLAGGETQYF	TGTGCCAGTAGTCTGTCCGGTCTAGCGGGAGGAGAGACCCAGTACTTC
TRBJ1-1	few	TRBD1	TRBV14	CASSLQGAYTEAFF	TGTGCCAGCAGCCTACAGGGGGCCTACACTGAAGCTTTCTTT
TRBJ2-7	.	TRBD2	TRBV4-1	CASSTTSGSSYEQYF	TGCGCCAGCAGTACGACTAGCGGGTCATCCTACGAGCAGTACTTC
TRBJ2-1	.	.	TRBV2	CASSASSVSYNEQFF	TGTGCCAGCAGTGCAAGCTCCGTGTCCTACAATGAGCAGTTCTTC
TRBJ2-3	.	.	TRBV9	CASSESSADTQYF	TGTGCCAGCAGCGAGTCTAGTGCAGATACGCAGTATTTT
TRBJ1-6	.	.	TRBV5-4	CASSDQGKGNSPLHF	TGTGCCAGCAGCGACCAGGGAAAAGGCAATTCACCCCTCCACTTT
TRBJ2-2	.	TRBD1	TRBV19	CASSIGDREAGELFF	TGTGCCAGTAGTATAGGGGACAGAGAGGCCGGGGAGCTGTTTTTT
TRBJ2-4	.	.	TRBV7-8	CASSLGLRKNIQYF	TGTGCCAGCAGCTTAGGGCTGCGCAAAAACATTCAGTACTTC
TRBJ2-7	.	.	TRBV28	CASSFDRPPYEQYF	TGTGCCAGCAGTTTCGACAGGCCCCCCTACGAGCAGTACTTC
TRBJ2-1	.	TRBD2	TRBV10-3	CAISDSGGALYNEQFF	TGTGCCATCAGTGATTCCGGGGGGGCCCTCTACAATGAGCAGTTCTTC
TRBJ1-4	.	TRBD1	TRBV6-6	CASSYGQGFDEKLFF	TGTGCCAGCAGTTACGGACAGGGGTTCGATGAAAAACTGTTTTTT
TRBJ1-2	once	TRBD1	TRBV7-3	CASSLKQGGGYTF	TGTGCCAGCAGCTTAAAACAGGGGGGCGGCTACACCTTC
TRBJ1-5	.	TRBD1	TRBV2	CASRFPLGQGGTPSNQPQHF	TGTGCCAGCCGCTTCCCCTTGGGACAGGGAGGAACCCCTAGCAATCAGCCCCAGCATTTT
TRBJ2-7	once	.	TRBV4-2	CASSHSLAGGQYEQYF	TGTGCCAGCAGCCATTCACTCGCCGGGGGCCAATACGAGCAGTACTTC
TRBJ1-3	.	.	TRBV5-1	CASSLVPTGDGNTIYF	TGCGCCAGCAGCTTGGTTCCGACAGGCGATGGAAACACCATATATTTT
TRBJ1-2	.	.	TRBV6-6	CASSYLHRGLGYTF	TGTGCCAGCAGTTACTTGCATAGGGGTTTGGGCTACACCTTC
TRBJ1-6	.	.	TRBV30	CAWSGRGSSYNSPLHF	TGTGCCTGGAGTGGGCGGGGGAGCTCCTATAATTCACCCCTCCACTTT
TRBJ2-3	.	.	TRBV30	CAWSGLPDTQYF	TGTGCCTGGAGTGGCCTTCCAGATACGCAGTATTTT
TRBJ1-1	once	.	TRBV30	CAWSGGAPERTEAFF	TGTGCCTGGAGTGGGGGGGCCCCCGAGAGGACTGAAGCTTTCTTT
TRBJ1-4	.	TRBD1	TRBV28	CASRAGQSNEKLFF	TGTGCCTCGCGCGCGGGACAGTCTAATGAAAAACTGTTTTTT
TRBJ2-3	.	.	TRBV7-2	CASSPGTIKIRDTQYF	TGTGCCAGCAGCCCCGGGACCATAAAGATCAGAGATACGCAGTATTTT
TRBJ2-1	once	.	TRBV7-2	CASSPMRAGPTQFF	TGTGCCAGCAGCCCCATGAGGGCGGGGCCGACACAGTTCTTC
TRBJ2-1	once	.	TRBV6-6	CASSSTGLSYNEQFF	TGTGCCAGCAGTTCTACAGGACTCTCCTACAATGAGCAGTTCTTC
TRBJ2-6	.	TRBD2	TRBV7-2	CASSLRAGGSGANVLTF	TGTGCCAGCAGCTTACGAGCGGGGGGGTCAGGGGCCAACGTCCTGACTTTC
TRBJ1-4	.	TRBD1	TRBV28	CASSLTGTAFNEKLFF	TGTGCCAGCAGTTTGACCGGGACAGCGTTTAATGAAAAACTGTTTTTT
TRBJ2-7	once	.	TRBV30	CAWSVRWEGEQYF	TGTGCCTGGAGTGTACGTTGGGAAGGAGAGCAGTACTTC
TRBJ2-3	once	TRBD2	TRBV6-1	CASRTGLAGVDTQYF	TGTGCCAGCAGGACGGGACTAGCGGGAGTAGATACGCAGTATTTT
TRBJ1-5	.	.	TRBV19	CASSILGQRELDNQPQHF	TGTGCCAGTAGTATATTGGGTCAGAGAGAGCTTGACAATCAGCCCCAGCATTTT
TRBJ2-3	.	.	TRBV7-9	CASSLLAELNTDTQYF	TGTGCCAGCAGCTTATTGGCGGAACTAAACACAGATACGCAGTATTTT
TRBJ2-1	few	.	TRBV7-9	CASSTRPFDEQFF	TGTGCCAGCAGCACACGCCCCTTCGATGAGCAGTTCTTC